This T cell receptor beta chain originates from a study of T cell repertoires in cytomegalovirus infection. This clonotype was observed a few times. One entry per CDR3 protein, called by TCRdb with MiXCR from the reads. The repertoire includes some 390,000 distinct CDR3 sequences, around 18% of them detected once, and about 10% sits in the top ten. The source of this sequence is a human donor in good health (CMV status not recorded). Some clones in this sample may be carry-over from other donors' samples. The sample was PBMCs.

CDR3 coding DNA: TGTGCCACCACCCTAGCGGGAGGAGACGAGCAGTACTTC. As protein: CATTLAGGDEQYF. The V and J genes are TRBV7-9 and TRBJ2-7, with 11 bases fitting TRBD2. This CDR3 has 13 amino acids. Germline trimming cut 10 bases from V and 5 bases from J; bases unmatched to any gene: 7. Per germline, CDR1 SEHNR and CDR2 FQNEAQ (reference sequence).